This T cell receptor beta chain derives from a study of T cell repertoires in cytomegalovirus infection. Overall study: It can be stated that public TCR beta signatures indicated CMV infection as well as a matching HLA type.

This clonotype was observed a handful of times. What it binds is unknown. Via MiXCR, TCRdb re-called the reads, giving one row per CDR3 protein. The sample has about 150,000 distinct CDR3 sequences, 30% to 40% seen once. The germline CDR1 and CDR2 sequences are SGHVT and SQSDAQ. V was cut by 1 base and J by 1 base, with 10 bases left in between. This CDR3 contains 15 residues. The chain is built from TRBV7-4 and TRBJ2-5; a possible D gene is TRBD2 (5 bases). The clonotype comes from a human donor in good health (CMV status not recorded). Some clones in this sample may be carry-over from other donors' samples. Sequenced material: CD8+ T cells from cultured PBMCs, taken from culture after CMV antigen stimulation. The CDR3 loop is CASSLGGQIQETQYF. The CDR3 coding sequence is TGTGCCAGCAGCTTAGGCGGGCAGATCCAAGAGACCCAGTACTTC. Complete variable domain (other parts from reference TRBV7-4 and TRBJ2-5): GAGVSQSPRYKVAKRGRDVALRCDSISGHVTLYWYRQTLGQGSEVLTYSQSDAQRDKSGRPSGRFSAERPERSVSTLKIQRTEQGDSAVYLCASSLGGQIQETQYFGPGTRLLVL.